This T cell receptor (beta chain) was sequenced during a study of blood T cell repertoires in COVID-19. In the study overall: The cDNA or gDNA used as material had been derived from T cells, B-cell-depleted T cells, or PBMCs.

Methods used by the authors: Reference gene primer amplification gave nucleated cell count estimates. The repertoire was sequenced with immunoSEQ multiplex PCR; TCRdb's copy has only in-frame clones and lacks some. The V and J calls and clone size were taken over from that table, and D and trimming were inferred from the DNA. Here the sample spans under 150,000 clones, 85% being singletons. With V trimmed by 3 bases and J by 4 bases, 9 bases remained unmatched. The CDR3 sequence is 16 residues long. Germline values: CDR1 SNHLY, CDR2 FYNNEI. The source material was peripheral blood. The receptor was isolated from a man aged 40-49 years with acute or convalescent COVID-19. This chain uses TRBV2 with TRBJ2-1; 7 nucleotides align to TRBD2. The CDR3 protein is CASSDGPSGLYNEQFF. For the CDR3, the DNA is TGTGCCAGCAGTGATGGTCCTAGCGGCCTATACAATGAGCAGTTCTTC.